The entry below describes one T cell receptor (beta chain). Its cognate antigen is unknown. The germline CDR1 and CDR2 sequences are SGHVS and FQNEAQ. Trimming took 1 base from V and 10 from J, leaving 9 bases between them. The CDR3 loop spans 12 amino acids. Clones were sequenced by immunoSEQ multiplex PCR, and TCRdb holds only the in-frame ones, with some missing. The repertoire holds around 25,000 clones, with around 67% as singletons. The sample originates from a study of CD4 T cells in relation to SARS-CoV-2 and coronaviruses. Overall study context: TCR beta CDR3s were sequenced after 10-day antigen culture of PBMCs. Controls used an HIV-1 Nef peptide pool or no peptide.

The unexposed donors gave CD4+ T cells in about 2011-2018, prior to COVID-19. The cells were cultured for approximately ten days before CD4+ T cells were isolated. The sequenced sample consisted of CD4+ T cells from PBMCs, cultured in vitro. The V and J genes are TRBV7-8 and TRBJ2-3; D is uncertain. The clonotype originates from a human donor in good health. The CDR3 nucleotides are TGTGCCAGCAGCTTAGGTCGTGCAGCGCAGTATTTT. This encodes CASSLGRAAQYF.